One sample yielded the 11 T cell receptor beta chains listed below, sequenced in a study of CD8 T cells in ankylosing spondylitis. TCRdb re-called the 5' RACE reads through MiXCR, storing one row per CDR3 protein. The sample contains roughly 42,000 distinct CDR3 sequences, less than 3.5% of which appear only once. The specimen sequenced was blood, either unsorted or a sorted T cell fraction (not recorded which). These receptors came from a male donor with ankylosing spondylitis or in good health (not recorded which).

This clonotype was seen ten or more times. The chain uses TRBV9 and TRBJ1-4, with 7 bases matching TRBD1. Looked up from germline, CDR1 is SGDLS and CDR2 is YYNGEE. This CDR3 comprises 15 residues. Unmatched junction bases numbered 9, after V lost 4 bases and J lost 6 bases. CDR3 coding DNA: TGTGCCAGCAGCACCTCCGGGACAGTGGATGAAAAACTGTTTTTT. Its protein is CASSTSGTVDEKLFF. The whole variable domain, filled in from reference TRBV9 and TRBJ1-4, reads DSGVTQTPKHLITATGQRVTLRCSPRSGDLSVYWYQQSLDQGLQFLIQYYNGEERAKGNILERFSAQQFPDLHSELNLSSLELGDSALYFCASSTSGTVDEKLFFGSGTQLSVL.

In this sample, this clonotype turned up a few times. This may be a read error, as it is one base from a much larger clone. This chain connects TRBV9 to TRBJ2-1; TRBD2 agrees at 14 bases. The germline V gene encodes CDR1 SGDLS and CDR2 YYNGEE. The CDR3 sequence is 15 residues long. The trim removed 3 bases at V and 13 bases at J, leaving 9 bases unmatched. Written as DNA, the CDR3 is TGTGCCAGCAGCGGCTCGGGACTAGCGGGAGCCGTACAGTTCTTC. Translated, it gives CASSGSGLAGAVQFF.

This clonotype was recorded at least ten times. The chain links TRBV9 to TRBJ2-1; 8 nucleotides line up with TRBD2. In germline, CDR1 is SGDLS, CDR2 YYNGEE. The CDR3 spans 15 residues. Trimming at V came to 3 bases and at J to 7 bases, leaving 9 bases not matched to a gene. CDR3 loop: CASSEWDREGNEQFF. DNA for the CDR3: TGTGCCAGCAGCGAATGGGACCGGGAGGGAAATGAGCAGTTCTTC.

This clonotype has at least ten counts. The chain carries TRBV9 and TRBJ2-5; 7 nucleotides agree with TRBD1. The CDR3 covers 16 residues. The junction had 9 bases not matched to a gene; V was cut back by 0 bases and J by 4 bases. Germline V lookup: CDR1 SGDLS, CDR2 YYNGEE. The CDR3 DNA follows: TGTGCCAGCAGCGTAGGGCCAGGGGGACCATCAGAGACCCAGTACTTC. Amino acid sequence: CASSVGPGGPSETQYF. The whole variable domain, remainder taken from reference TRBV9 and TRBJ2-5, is DSGVTQTPKHLITATGQRVTLRCSPRSGDLSVYWYQQSLDQGLQFLIQYYNGEERAKGNILERFSAQQFPDLHSELNLSSLELGDSALYFCASSVGPGGPSETQYFGPGTRLLVL.

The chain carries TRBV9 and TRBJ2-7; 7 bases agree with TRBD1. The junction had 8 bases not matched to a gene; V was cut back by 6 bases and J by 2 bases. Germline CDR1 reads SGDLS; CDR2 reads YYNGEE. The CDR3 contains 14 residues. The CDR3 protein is CASNPGTATYEQYF. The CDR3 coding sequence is TGTGCCAGCAACCCCGGGACAGCCACCTACGAGCAGTACTTC.

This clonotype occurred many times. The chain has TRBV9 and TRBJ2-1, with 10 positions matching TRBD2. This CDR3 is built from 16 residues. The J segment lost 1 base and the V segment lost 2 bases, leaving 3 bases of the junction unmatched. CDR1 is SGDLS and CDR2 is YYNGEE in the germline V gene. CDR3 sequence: CASSVGLAASYNEQFF. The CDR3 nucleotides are TGTGCCAGCAGCGTTGGACTAGCGGCTTCCTACAATGAGCAGTTCTTC.

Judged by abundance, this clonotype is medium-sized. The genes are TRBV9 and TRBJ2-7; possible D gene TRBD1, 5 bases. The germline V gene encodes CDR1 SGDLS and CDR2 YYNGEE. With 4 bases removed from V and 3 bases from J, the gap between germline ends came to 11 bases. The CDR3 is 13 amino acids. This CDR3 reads CASSTSTGYEQYF. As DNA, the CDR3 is TGTGCCAGCAGCACCTCAACAGGCTACGAGCAGTACTTC.

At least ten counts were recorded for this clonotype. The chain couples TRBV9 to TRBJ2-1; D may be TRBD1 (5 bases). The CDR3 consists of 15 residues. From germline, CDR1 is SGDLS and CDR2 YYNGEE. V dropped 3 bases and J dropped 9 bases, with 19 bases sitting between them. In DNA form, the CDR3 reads TGTGCCAGCAGCGGGCTAGGACAAGTAGGCGGTGAGCAGTTCTTC. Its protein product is CASSGLGQVGGEQFF.

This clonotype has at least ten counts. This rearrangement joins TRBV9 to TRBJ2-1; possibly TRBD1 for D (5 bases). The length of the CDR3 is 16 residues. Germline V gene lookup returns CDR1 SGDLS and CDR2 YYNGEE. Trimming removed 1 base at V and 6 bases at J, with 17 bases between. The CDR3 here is CASSVQGADRVNEQFF. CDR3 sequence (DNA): TGTGCCAGCAGCGTACAAGGGGCGGATCGGGTCAATGAGCAGTTCTTC.

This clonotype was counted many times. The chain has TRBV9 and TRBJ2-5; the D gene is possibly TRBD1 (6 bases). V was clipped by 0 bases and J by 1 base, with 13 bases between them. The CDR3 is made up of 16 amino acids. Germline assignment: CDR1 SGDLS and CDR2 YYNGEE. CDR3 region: CASSVESRGLQETQYF. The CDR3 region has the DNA TGTGCCAGCAGCGTAGAGAGCAGGGGCCTCCAAGAGACCCAGTACTTC.

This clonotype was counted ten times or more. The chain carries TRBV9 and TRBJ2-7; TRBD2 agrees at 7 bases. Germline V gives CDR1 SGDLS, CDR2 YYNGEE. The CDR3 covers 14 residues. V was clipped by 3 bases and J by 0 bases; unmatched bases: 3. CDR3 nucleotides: TGTGCCAGCAGCGAAAGGACTAGCTCCTACGAGCAGTACTTC. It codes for CASSERTSSYEQYF.